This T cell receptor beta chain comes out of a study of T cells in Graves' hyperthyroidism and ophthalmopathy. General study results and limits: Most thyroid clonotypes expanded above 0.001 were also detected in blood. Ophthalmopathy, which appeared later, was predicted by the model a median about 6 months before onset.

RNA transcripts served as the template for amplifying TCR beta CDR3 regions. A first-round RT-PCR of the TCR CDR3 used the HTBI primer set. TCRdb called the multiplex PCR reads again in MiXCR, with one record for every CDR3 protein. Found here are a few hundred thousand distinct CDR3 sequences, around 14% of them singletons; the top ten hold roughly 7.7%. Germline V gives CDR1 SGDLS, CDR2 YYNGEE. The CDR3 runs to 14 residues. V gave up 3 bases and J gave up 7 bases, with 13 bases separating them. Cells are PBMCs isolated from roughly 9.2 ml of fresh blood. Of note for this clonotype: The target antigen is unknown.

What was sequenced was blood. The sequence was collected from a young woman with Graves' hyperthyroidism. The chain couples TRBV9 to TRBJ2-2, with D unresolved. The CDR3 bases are TGTGCCAGCAGCGAAAGGTTTGCAGGCGGGGAGCTGTTTTTT. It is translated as CASSERFAGGELFF.